The sequence of this T cell receptor beta chain was determined in a study of shared clonotypes between healthy human individuals. The method was immunoSEQ multiplex PCR; TCRdb's version includes in-frame clones alone and lacks a portion of them. This table holds some 900,000 clones, roughly 72% found once. Trimming removed 0 bases from V and 1 base from J, with 11 bases in between. Germline V gene data show CDR1 as SGHRS and CDR2 as YFSETQ. The CDR3 is 15 residues long. The material sequenced was memory CD4+ T cells sorted from blood. As for subset: CD45RA-negative fraction. The V gene is TRBV5-1, the J gene TRBJ2-7, with D tentatively TRBD1 (5 bases). The clonotype originates from a man younger than 35 in good health. The CDR3 loop reads CASSLEGDISYEQYF. For the CDR3, the DNA is TGCGCCAGCAGCTTGGAAGGGGATATTTCCTACGAGCAGTACTTC.